This TCR delta chain was obtained from a study of Vδ1+ human thymocytes. Study-wide results and caveats: Highly polyclonal TRG and TRD repertoires with Gaussian CDR3 length distributions appeared in thymus. TRD repertoires were essentially private, unlike widely shared TRG clonotypes. Unlike peripheral blood Vdelta1+ controls, thymic delta-chain sequences included roughly 22% Vdelta2 and few Vdelta3.

CDR1 is TSWWSYY and CDR2 is QGS in the germline V gene. The CDR3 loop spans 15 amino acids. V was shortened by 3 bases and J by 2 bases, with 13 bases between the two germline ends. To note about this clone: Its antigen is undetermined.

Sequences come from RNA converted to cDNA by reverse transcription. Multiplex PCR used pooled V-gene forward primers and a constant-region reverse primer to amplify CDR3s. TCRdb re-analyzed the multiplex PCR reads via CATT. In the table there are some 19,000 delta-chain clones, about 8% of which are singletons. The sorted cells were CD3+ Vdelta1+ Vdelta2- thymocytes from alphabeta-depleted thymus. Between roughly 96% and 99.6% of sorted thymocytes were Vdelta1+. The chain recombines TRDV1 with TRDJ1; perhaps TRDD3 as D (5 bases). The clonotype originates from a child younger than two who had congenital heart surgery. The sample comprised Vdelta1+ gamma-delta thymocytes from the thymus. The subset was: FACS-sorted CD3+ TCRalphabeta- TCRVdelta1+ TCRVdelta2- thymocytes. This CDR3 is CALGDPGVWTDKLIF. CDR3 DNA: TGTGCTCTTGGGGATCCGGGGGTTTGGACCGATAAACTCATCTTT.